Following are 9 T cell receptor beta chains from one sample sequenced in a study of identical twins. TCRdb recomputed calls from the 5' RACE reads with MiXCR, one row per CDR3 protein. The repertoire has about 470,000 distinct CDR3 sequences, 20% to 25% of them found once; the top ten carry roughly 2.8%. These data are also associated with another study on T cells expressing NK-cell markers.

Sequencing was performed on CD4+ T cells sorted from blood. Every receptor here comes from a woman aged 18-35 years in good health.

The chain links TRBV10-3 to TRBJ2-7; no clear D gene. V was shortened by 1 base and J by 5 bases, with 3 bases between the two germline ends. Germline assignment: CDR1 ENHRY and CDR2 SYGVKD. The CDR3 has 11 residues. The CDR3 sequence: CAISELHEQYF. In DNA form, the CDR3 reads TGTGCCATCAGTGAGTTGCACGAGCAGTACTTC.

This clonotype was counted ten times or more. V usage is TRBV12-3 or TRBV12-4 and J usage is TRBJ2-3; D is possibly TRBD1 or TRBD2 (5 bases each). This CDR3 is 15 amino acids long. V dropped 10 bases and J dropped 1 base, with 18 bases sitting between them. The CDR3 protein is CATTLMGDGTDTQYF. The CDR3 coding sequence is TGTGCCACTACCCTGATGGGGGATGGCACAGATACGCAGTATTTT.

This clonotype was observed a few times. V gene TRBV20-1 combines with J gene TRBJ2-1; D is undetermined. Between the trimmed V and J ends, which lost 4 bases and 6 bases, there was a span of 13 bases. There are 13 residues in the CDR3. Germline CDR1 and CDR2: DFQATT and SNEGSKA (reference sequence). CDR3 sequence (DNA): TGCAGTGCTACCGATAGATCAGGCAATGAGCAGTTCTTC. Translation: CSATDRSGNEQFF.

This chain uses TRBV7-2 with TRBJ2-2; 12 bases are shared with TRBD1. The CDR3 length is 21 residues. V dropped 0 bases and J dropped 4; count of bases not matched to a gene: 15. CDR1 and CDR2 from the germline V gene are SGHTA and FQGNSA. The CDR3 sequence is CASSLAPGQGASTSITGELFF. CDR3 sequence (DNA): TGTGCCAGCAGCTTAGCGCCGGGACAGGGGGCTTCTACTTCAATCACCGGGGAGCTGTTTTTT. Looking up the rest from reference TRBV7-2 and TRBJ2-2 gives the full variable domain: GAGVSQSPSNKVTEKGKDVELRCDPISGHTALYWYRQSLGQGLEFLIYFQGNSAPDKSGLPSDRFSAERTGGSVSTLTIQRTQQEDSAVYLCASSLAPGQGASTSITGELFFGEGSRLTVL.

This chain connects TRBV20-1 to TRBJ1-2; 9 bases map to TRBD1. Germline V CDR1 and CDR2: DFQATT, SNEGSKA (reference sequence). The CDR3 has 14 residues. J gave up 6 bases and V 0 bases, and 5 bases lay outside the gene matches. The CDR3 spells CSARERTGVHGYTF. In nucleotides, the CDR3 is TGCAGTGCTAGAGAACGGACAGGGGTCCATGGCTACACCTTC.

This clonotype appeared a few times. CDR3 protein: CASSPLQGGSEKLFF. The CDR3 bases are TGTGCCAGCAGCCCGCTACAGGGAGGGAGCGAAAAACTGTTTTTT. The J gene is TRBJ1-4, the V gene TRBV7-9; TRBD1 might be the D (6 bases). The CDR3 has 15 residues. Germline lookup yields CDR1 SEHNR and CDR2 FQNEAQ (reference sequence). V was cut by 5 bases and J by 8 bases, with 18 bases left in between.

This clonotype has just a few counts. The CDR3 spells CSVEKAPSGPTNEQFF. In nucleotides, the CDR3 is TGCAGCGTTGAAAAGGCCCCGTCCGGACCCACCAATGAGCAGTTCTTC. V and J are TRBV29-1 and TRBJ2-1; no clear D. The length of the CDR3 is 16 residues. V was cut by 2 bases and J by 6 bases, with 20 bases left in between. Germline V lookup: CDR1 SQVTM, CDR2 ANQGSEA.

The rearrangement joins TRBV7-2 to TRBJ1-4; D unclear. Germline-derived CDR1 and CDR2 are SGHTA and FQGNSA. The V end was cut by 5 bases, the J end by 4 bases, with 8 bases between. The CDR3 has 13 residues. CDR3 in DNA: TGTGCCAGCAGCCTCAACCGTAATGAAAAACTGTTTTTT. Translated, it gives CASSLNRNEKLFF. Based on the CDR3 plus reference TRBV7-2 and TRBJ1-4, the full variable domain is GAGVSQSPSNKVTEKGKDVELRCDPISGHTALYWYRQSLGQGLEFLIYFQGNSAPDKSGLPSDRFSAERTGGSVSTLTIQRTQQEDSAVYLCASSLNRNEKLFFGSGTQLSVL.

The chain couples TRBV10-3 to TRBJ1-1; D possibly corresponds to TRBD1 (5 bases). The V and J ends lost 3 bases and 5 bases respectively, with 10 bases between them. The CDR3 runs to 13 residues. The germline V gene encodes CDR1 ENHRY and CDR2 SYGVKD. The CDR3 nucleotides are TGTGCCATCAGTGAAGTCCAGGGAACTGAAGCTTTCTTT. Translation: CAISEVQGTEAFF.